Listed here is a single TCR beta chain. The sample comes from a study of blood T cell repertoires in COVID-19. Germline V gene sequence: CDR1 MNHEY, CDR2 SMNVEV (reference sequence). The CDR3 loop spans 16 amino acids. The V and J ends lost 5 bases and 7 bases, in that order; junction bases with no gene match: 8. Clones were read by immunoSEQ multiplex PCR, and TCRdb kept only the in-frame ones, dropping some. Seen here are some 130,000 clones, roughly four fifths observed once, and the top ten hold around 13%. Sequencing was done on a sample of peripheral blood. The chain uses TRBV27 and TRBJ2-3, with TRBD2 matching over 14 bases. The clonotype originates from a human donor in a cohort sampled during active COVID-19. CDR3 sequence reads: CASSMPGTSGGNTQYF. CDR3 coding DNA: TGTGCCAGCAGTATGCCCGGGACTAGCGGGGGAAATACGCAGTATTTT.